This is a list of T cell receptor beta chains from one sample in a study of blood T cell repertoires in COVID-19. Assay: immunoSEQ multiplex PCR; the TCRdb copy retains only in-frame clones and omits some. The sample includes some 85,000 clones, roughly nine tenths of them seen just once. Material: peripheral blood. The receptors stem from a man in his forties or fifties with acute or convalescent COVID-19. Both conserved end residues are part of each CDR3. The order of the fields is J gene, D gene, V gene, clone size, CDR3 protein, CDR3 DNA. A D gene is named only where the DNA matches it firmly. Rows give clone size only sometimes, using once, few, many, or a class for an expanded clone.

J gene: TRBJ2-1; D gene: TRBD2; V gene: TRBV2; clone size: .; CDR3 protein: CASSSGTSFYNEQFF; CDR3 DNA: TGTGCCAGCAGTTCCGGGACTAGTTTCTACAATGAGCAGTTCTTC
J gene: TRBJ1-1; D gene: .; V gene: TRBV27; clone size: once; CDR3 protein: CASSLSGLPNTEAFF; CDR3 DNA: TGTGCCAGCAGTTTATCTGGTCTACCGAACACTGAAGCTTTCTTT
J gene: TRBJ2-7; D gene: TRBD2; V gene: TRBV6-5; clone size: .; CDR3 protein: CASARAGGPQQYF; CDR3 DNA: TGTGCCAGCGCAAGGGCGGGGGGACCTCAGCAGTACTTC
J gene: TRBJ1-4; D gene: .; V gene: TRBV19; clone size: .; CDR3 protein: CASSIRETEKLFF; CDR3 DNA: TGTGCCAGTAGTATCCGGGAGACCGAAAAACTGTTTTTT
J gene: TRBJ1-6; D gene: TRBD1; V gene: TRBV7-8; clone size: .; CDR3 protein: CASSDGQGGSPLHF; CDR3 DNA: TGTGCCAGCAGCGACGGACAGGGGGGTTCACCCCTCCACTTT
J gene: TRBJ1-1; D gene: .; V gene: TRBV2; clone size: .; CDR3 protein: CASSRDTHAEAFF; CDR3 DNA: TGTGCCAGCAGTCGGGACACCCACGCCGAAGCTTTCTTT
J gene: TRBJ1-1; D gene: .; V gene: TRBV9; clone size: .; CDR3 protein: CASSVSTAGSQEAFF; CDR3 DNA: TGTGCCAGCAGCGTGTCCACGGCGGGGTCGCAGGAAGCTTTCTTT
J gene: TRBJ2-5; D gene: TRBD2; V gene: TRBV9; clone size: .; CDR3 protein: CASSPTGGGGETQYF; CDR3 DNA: TGTGCCAGCAGCCCAACTGGGGGGGGAGGAGAGACCCAGTACTTC
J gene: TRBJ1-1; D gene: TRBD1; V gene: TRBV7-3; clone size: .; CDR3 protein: CASSRDRGTEAFF; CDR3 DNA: TGTGCCAGCAGCCGGGACAGGGGGACTGAAGCTTTCTTT
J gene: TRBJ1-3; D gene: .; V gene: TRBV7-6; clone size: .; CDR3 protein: CASSLVTGNTIYF; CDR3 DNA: TGTGCCAGCAGCCTCGTTACTGGAAACACCATATATTTT
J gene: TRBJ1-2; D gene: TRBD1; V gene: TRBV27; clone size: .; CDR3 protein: CASSFRGLGNYGYTF; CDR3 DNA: TGTGCCAGCAGTTTCAGGGGGCTAGGGAACTATGGCTACACCTTC
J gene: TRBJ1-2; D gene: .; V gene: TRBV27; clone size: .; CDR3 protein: CASSFRDFYGYTF; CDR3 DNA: TGTGCCAGCAGTTTTAGGGACTTCTATGGCTACACCTTC
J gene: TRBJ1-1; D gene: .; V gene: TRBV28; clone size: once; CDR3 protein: CASSSGQTTEAFF; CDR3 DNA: TGTGCCAGCAGTTCAGGACAGACCACTGAAGCTTTCTTT
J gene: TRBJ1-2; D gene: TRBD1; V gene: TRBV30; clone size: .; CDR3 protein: CAWQIQGAGGYTF; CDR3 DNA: TGTGCCTGGCAAATCCAGGGGGCGGGGGGCTACACCTTC
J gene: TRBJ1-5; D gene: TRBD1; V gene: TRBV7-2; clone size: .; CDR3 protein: CASSPGQYSNQPQHF; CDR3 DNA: TGTGCCAGCAGCCCGGGACAGTATAGCAATCAGCCCCAGCATTTT
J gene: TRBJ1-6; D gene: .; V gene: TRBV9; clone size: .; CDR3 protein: CASSVSSSYNSPLHF; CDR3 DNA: TGTGCCAGCAGCGTATCCAGCTCCTATAATTCACCCCTCCACTTT
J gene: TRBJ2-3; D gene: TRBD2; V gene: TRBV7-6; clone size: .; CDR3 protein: CASSLSGGGLADTQYF; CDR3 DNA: TGTGCCAGCAGCTTATCCGGCGGGGGTTTGGCAGATACGCAGTATTTT
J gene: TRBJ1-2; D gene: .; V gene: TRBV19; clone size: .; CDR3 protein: CASSIDLGRVYGYTF; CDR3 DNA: TGTGCCAGTAGTATAGATCTCGGCAGGGTTTATGGCTACACCTTC
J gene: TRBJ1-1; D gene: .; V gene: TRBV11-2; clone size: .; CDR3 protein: CASSWAQQGSEAFF; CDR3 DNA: TGTGCCAGCAGCTGGGCCCAACAGGGTTCTGAAGCTTTCTTT
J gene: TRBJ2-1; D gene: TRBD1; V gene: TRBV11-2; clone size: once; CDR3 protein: CASSRYLRDRVALDEQFF; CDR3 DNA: TGTGCCAGCAGCCGATACCTCCGGGACAGGGTTGCCCTCGATGAGCAGTTCTTC